The entry below gives a single TCR beta chain sequence along with its context. The target antigen is unknown. This record comes from a study of sequential checkpoint blockade in melanoma. Study summary: Patients were randomized 1:1 to nivolumab-then-ipilimumab or ipilimumab-then-nivolumab first-line. Both treatment sequences were followed by maintenance nivolumab. Over 20 patients had matched tumor biopsies before treatment and at week 13 after nivolumab or ipilimumab alone.

Regarding the study as a whole: Pretreatment TIL clonality tracked with response in the nivolumab-first arm.

The table came from immunoSEQ multiplex PCR; TCRdb's copy has only in-frame clones and leaves some out. The sample records about 5,500 clones, roughly two fifths being singletons. Treatment meaning: randomized to nivolumab then ipilimumab (arm A) or the reverse (arm B). The germline V gene encodes CDR1 MNHEY and CDR2 SMNVEV (reference sequence). CDR3 length equals 14 residues. With 5 bases removed from V and 7 bases from J, the gap between germline ends came to 14 bases. The chain employs TRBV27 and TRBJ2-2; TRBD2 might be the D (5 bases). This clonotype was sampled from a human donor with melanoma. This specimen was tumor tissue (inferred from file names), taken from a patient given nivolumab and ipilimumab in sequence. The CDR3 DNA sequence: TGTGCCAGCAGTCCTTGGGAGACCGGCGGGGAGCTGTTTTTT. Translated: CASSPWETGGELFF.